This T cell receptor beta chain derives from a study of CD8 T cells in Susac syndrome (dated by TCRdb to between 2018 and 2021). Background for the entire study: Among the Susac syndrome patients who were sequenced, clinically active disease was present in 5 or 6 and clinical remission was observed in 8 or 9. At blood withdrawal, Susac syndrome patients were either therapy-naive, taking corticosteroids (in some cases with IVIg as well), or taking IVIg alone. Whether CD8+ T cell activation and differentiation in Susac syndrome was antigen driven was tested using repertoire sequencing. The clonality of the CD8+ T cell repertoire was compared across over 9 healthy donors, roughly 14 Susac syndrome patients and around 16 multiple sclerosis patients. The study at large found these results: Susac syndrome CD8+ repertoires showed clonal expansion, highest in CD8+ TEMRA cells and greater in clinically active than remitting patients. The TCR sequencing and HLA analysis was acknowledged to have included a relatively small number of individuals. In the total CD8+ and CD8+ TEMRA repertoires, around 17 and five Susac-specific public clones, respectively, were identified.

Peripheral blood CD8+ and CD4+ T cells from healthy donors, Susac syndrome patients and multiple sclerosis patients were profiled by high-throughput TCR beta sequencing. The Susac syndrome patients fulfilled recently defined diagnostic criteria for definite or probable disease. Bulk CD8+ and CD4+ T cells were purified magnetically by negative isolation, whereas CD8+ TEMRA cells were enriched by FACS. Blood was collected in EDTA tubes and processed within 24 hours, with PBMCs isolated through density gradient centrifugation. PBMCs destined for TCR sequencing were cryopreserved in liquid nitrogen and later thawed in a 37 °C water bath. A purity of at least 90% was achieved for sorted or isolated CD4+, CD8+ and CD8+ TEMRA cells. Per the germline V gene (reference sequence), LGHDT is the CDR1 and YNNKEL is the CDR2. V and J are truncated by 0 bases and 6 bases respectively, leaving an intervening sequence of 8 bases. The CDR3 holds 13 amino acids from the cysteine to the phenylalanine. The DNA shown is the 39-base CDR3, in frame from base 1.

As regards this clonotype: The target of this receptor is not known. No much larger clone is present one base from it, and per-base qualities are unavailable.

RNA was extracted using the RNeasy kit, and roughly 0.5 to 1 microgram was reverse transcribed with random hexamers. The immunoSEQ multiplex PCR assay, covering 54 Vbeta and 13 Jbeta segments, was used to amplify TCR beta CDR3 regions. PCR amplification bias was corrected by using a synthetic template baseline for primer optimization and computational correction. Regarding the original processing steps: Reads were annotated to V, D and J genes according to IMGT and were analyzed with immunoSEQ Analyzer, with only productive sequences retained. To calculate clonality, Shannon entropy was normalized by log2 of the number of productive unique sequences and then subtracted from one. For each patient and control, public and private clones were evaluated among the 100 most prevalent clones. Susac-specific clones were defined as absent from healthy and MS cohorts, about 1,000 published viral clones and other ImmuneACCESS disease sequences. TCRdb reran the public reads through fastp at Q25 and MiXCR, keeping productive beta chains. Rows merge per CDR3 protein into single entries with the most common DNA and genes. What appears here as the V and J calls and clone size reflects TCRdb's work, not the paper's. Present in this sample are around 110,000 distinct CDR3 sequences, approximately 93% of which were seen just once. The top ten constitute over 0.35% of the sample.

This chain joins TRBV3-1 to TRBJ1-2; a tentative D call is TRBD1 (5 bases match). Specimen: CD8+ T cells from PBMCs. This TCR came from a human donor with Susac syndrome. The CDR3 loop reads CASSQETQDGYTF. The sequence in DNA is TGTGCCAGCAGCCAAGAAACACAGGATGGCTACACCTTC.